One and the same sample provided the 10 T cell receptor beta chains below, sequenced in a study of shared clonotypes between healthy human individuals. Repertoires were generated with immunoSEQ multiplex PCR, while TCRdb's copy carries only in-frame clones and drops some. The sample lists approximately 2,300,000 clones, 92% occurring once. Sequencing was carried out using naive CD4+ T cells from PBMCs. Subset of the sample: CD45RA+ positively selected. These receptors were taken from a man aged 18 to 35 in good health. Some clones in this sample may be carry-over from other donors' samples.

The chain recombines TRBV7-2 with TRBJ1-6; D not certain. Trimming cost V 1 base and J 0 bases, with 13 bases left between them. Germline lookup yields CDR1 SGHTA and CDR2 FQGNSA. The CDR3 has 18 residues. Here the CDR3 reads CASSLEASGSSYNSPLHF. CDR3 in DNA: TGTGCCAGCAGCTTAGAGGCAAGCGGAAGCTCCTATAATTCACCCCTCCACTTT.

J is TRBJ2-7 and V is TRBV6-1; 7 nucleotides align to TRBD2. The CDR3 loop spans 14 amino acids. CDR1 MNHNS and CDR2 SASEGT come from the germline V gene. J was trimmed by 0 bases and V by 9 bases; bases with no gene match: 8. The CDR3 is CARPIGGFSYEQYF. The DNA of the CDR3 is TGTGCCAGGCCGATCGGGGGGTTCTCCTACGAGCAGTACTTC.

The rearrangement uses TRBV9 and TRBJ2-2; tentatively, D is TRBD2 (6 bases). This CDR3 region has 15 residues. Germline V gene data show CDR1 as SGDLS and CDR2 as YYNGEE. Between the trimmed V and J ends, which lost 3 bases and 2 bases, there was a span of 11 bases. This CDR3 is CASSEISGNTGELFF. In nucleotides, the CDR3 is TGTGCCAGCAGCGAGATTAGCGGAAACACCGGGGAGCTGTTTTTT.

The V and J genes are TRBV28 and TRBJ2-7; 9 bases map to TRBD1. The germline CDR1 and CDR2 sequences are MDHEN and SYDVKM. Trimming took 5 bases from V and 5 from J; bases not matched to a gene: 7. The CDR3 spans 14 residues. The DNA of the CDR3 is TGTGCCAGCAGTCCCCGGGACAGGGTCCACGAGCAGTACTTC. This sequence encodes CASSPRDRVHEQYF.

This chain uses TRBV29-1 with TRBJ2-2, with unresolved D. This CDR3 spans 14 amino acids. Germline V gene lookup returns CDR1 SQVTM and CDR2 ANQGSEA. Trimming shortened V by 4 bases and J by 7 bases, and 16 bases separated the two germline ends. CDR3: CSVVEAGFDGELFF. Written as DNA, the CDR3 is TGCAGCGTTGTTGAGGCCGGGTTCGACGGGGAGCTGTTTTTT.

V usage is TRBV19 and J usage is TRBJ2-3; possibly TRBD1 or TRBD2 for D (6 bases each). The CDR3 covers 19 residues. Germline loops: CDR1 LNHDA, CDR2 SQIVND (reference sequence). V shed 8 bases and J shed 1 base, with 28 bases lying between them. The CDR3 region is CASSRGTRTLQARTDTQYF. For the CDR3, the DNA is TGTGCCAGTTCCCGCGGGACACGAACACTACAGGCACGCACAGATACGCAGTATTTT.

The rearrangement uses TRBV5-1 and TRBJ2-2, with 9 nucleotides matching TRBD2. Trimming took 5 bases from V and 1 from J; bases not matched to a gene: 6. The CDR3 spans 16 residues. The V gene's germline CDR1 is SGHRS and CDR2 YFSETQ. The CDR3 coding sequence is TGCGCCAGCAGAGGTAGCGGGAGTAAGAACACCGGGGAGCTGTTTTTT. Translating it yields CASRGSGSKNTGELFF.

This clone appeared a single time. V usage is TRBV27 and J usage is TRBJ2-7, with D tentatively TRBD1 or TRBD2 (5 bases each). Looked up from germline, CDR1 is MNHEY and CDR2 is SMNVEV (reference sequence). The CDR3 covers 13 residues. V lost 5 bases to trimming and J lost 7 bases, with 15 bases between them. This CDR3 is CASSPRDPREQYF. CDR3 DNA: TGTGCCAGCAGTCCCCGGGACCCTAGAGAGCAGTACTTC.

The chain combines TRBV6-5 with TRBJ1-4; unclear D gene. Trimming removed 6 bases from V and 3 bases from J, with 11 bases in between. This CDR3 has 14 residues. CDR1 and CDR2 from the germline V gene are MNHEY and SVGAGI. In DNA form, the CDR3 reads TGTGCCAGCAGCCTCAAGGCTTCTAATGAAAAACTGTTTTTT. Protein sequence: CASSLKASNEKLFF.

CDR3 sequence reads: CASSQERRGGYTF. CDR3 nucleotide sequence: TGCGCCAGCAGCCAAGAGCGGCGGGGAGGCTACACCTTC. J is TRBJ1-2 and V is TRBV4-1; D call uncertain. The germline CDR1 and CDR2 sequences are MGHRA and YSYEKL. Trimming removed 0 bases from V and 8 bases from J, with 10 bases in between. The CDR3 runs to 13 residues.